This TCR beta chain was profiled in a study of blood T cells in healthy people across ages (dated by TCRdb to about 2015). Turning to the overall study: Template switching captured roughly one uniquely barcoded TCR beta cDNA molecule per two T cells in model experiments. Using the same blood draw, the study looked at two additional independent replicas of 1 million unique cDNA reads for two donors, one aged 18 to 30 and the other aged 80 or older. The study measured age-related changes in TCR beta repertoire diversity using deep sequencing normalized with unique cDNA molecular identifiers. Donors of different ages were randomly distributed across sequencing lanes to avoid experimental bias. The donors were divided into four age groups: young (average about 16 years), middle-aged (approximately 41), aged (roughly 66) and long-lived (around 87).

In regard to this clonotype: The specificity of this receptor is unknown. Base qualities are not provided; no much larger clone lies one nucleotide away.

Per the germline V gene, KGHDR is the CDR1 and SFDVKD is the CDR2. Spanning cysteine to phenylalanine, the CDR3 consists of 12 amino acids. Kept here is only the CDR3 DNA, which spans 36 bases and is read in frame from base 1. Deletion took 11 bases off V and 6 bases off J, with a span of 15 bases between the germline ends. To prepare the library, 5' RACE was applied. Instrument used: Illumina HiSeq 2500. A second roughly 6 to 12 cycle PCR used a sample-barcoded 5' primer and a J-beta primer mix. A template-switch 5' adaptor carrying 12 random nucleotides introduced a unique molecular identifier onto each TCR beta cDNA molecule. At least 2.5 million CDR3-containing paired-end reads were obtained from each sample. The Mint cDNA synthesis kit, primed by a TRBC-specific oligonucleotide, was used to synthesize first-strand cDNA from all RNA. Following uracil-DNA glycosylase treatment, a first 18-cycle PCR with universal primers M1SS and BC2_uni_R was performed on all cDNA. The study's processing was this. Normalization of each sample was performed by random selection of 1 million high-quality reads, each carrying a distinct molecular identifier. Reads sharing molecular identifiers were discarded rather than binned into consensus sequences. MiTCR, run with a Q25 quality threshold and the strictest error-elimination algorithm, handled CDR3 identification, clonotype clustering and error correction. A nonparametric unseen species model with Euler transformation was used to estimate a lower bound on total TCR beta diversity. TCRdb reanalyzed the raw reads on its own, using fastp at Q25 for trimming and MiXCR for clone calling, and kept in-frame beta chains. When rows share a CDR3 protein, they turn into one entry using the most common DNA and genes. The V and J calls and clone size are TCRdb's, not the authors'. Here the sample has fewer than 900,000 distinct CDR3 sequences; 35% to 45% occur a single time. The ten largest clones take up 20% of the sample.

Results the study describes overall, beyond this receptor: Because the CMV infection status of the donors was unknown, age-related changes in expanded clonotypes may potentially have been confounded. Estimates of total diversity from one million sequenced T cells were regarded as lower bounds and underestimates. Compared with the aged group, the long-lived group had more naive CD4+ T cells, fewer expanded clones and increased TCR diversity, a pattern suggesting age selection. Observed TCR beta diversity per million T cells fell roughly linearly with age, and a significant reduction was already apparent by age roughly 41. Bulk unsorted PBMC profiling prevented conclusive comparison of naive and antigen-experienced compartments. There was a strong correlation between observed TCR beta diversity and the percentage of naive T cells measured by flow cytometry.

Donors were a few dozen systemically healthy Caucasian individuals from Russia aged 6 to 90 years. Roughly 9 milliliters of peripheral blood were drawn from each donor into EDTA-treated Vacutainer tubes. Ficoll-Paque density-gradient centrifugation was used to isolate PBMCs, with at least 6 million per sample. Trizol reagent was used to extract total RNA from the PBMCs, yielding at least 5 micrograms per sample. The percentages of naive CD45RAhigh/CD27high T cells were determined by flow cytometry on a PBMC aliquot from every donor. The rearrangement joined TRBV24-1 to TRBJ1-2; the D segment could be TRBD1, given 5 matching bases. Material for sequencing was blood. The receptor comes from a woman aged 55-75 years in good health. The DNA reads as follows: TGTGCCATAACGGACTTACAGGATGGCTACACCTTC. Translated, it gives CAITDLQDGYTF.